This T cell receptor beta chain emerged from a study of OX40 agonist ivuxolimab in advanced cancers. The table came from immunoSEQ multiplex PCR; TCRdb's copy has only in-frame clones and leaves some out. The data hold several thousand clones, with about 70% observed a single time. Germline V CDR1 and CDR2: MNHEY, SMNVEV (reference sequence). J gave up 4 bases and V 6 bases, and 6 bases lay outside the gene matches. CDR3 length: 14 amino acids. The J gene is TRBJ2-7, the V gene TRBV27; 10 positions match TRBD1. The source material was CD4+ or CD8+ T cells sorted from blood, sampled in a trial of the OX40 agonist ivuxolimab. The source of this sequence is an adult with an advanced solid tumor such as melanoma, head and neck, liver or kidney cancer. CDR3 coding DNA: TGTGCCAGCAGCCAGGACAGGGGGTTTTACGAGCAGTACTTC. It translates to CASSQDRGFYEQYF.